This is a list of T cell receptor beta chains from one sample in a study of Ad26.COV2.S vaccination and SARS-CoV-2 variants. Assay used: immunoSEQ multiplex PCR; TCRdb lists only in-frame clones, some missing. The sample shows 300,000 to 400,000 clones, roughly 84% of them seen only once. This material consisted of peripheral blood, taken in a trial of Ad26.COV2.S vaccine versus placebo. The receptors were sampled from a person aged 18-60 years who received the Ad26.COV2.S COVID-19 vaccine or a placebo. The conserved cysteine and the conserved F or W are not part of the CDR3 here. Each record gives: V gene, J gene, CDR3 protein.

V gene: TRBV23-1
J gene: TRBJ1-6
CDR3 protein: ASSQKGVQDYNSPLH

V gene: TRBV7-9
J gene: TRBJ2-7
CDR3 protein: ASSLYDPSGVSYEQY

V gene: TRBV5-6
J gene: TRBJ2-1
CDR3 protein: ASSRGPGLADNEQF

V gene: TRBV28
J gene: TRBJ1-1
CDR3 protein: ASSQQPGQGMNTEAF

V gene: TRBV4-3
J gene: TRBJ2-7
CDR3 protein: ASSQDGSTEASYEQY

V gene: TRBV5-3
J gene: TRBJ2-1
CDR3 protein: ARSSGLACNEQF

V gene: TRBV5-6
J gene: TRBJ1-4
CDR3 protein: ASSLDRGRVGEKLF

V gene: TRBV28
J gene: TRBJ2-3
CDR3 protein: ASETAGRTLDTQY

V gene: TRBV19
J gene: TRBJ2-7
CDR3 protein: ASSISVGPREQY

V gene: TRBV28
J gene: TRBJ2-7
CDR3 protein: ASRNSYEQY

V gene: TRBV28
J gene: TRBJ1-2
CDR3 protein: ASSFPPGGIDGYT

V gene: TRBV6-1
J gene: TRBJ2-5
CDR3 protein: ASSEGKGLETQY

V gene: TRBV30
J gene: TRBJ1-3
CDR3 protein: ASADRADHTIY

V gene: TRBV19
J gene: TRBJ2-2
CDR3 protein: ASSITGLNTGELF

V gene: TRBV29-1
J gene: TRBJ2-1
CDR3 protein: SALQVINSYNEQF

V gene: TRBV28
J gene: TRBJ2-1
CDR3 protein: ASTPRGPHEQF

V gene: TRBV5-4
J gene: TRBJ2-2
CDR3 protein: ASSWDTGELF

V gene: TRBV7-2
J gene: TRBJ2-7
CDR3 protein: ASSLGYTYYEQY

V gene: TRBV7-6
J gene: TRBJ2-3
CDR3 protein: ASSPRTSGYTDTQY

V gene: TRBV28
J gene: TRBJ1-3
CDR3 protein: ASSLLSGNTIY

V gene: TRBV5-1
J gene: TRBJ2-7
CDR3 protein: ASSLGQGLDEQY

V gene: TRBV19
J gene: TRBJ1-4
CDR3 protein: ASKQTGANEKLF

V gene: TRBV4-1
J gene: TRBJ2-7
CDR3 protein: ASSPYTSRDYEQY

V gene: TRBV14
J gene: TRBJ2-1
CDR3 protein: ASSQQGLAGFLDEQF

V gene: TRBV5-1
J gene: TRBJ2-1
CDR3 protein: ASSLLAITNNNEQF

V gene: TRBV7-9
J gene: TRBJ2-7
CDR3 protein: ASSPTTGFGYEQY

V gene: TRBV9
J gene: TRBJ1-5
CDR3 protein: ASSVDETVNQPQH

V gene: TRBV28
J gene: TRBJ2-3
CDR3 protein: ASSSPFPSTGAVTDTQY

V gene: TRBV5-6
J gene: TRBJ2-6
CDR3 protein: ASSSGRNSGANVLT

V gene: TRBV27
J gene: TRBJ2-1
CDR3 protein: ASSPLLRSGSSYNEQF

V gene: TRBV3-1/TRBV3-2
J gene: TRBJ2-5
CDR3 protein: ASSPEGPGLTQY

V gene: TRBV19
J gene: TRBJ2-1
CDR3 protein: ASSKQPGPYNEQF

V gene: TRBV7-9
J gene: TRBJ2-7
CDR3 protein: ASHSRQGGYEQY

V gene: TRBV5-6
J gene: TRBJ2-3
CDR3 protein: ASSLTGADTQY

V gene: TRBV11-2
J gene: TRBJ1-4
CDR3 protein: ASQRSVGPRAWEKLF

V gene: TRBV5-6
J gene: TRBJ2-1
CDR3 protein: ASSTPFGDSYNEQF

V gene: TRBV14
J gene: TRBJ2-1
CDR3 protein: ASSNSGVTYNEQF